This T cell receptor beta chain came from a study of blood T cell repertoires in COVID-19. Overall study context: There were acute and convalescent COVID-19 samples, and they came from the United States, Italy and Spain. T cells, B-cell-depleted T cells, or PBMCs supplied cDNA or gDNA.

Original processing methods: Quantification of nucleated cells was approximated via reference gene primer amplification. The protocol was immunoSEQ multiplex PCR, while the TCRdb copy is restricted to in-frame clones and leaves out a portion. That table furnishes V, J and clone size, whereas the DNA furnished D and trimming. The sample includes 200,000 to 250,000 clones, under 85% of them seen just once. Looked up from germline, CDR1 is SGHNT and CDR2 is YYREEE (reference sequence). The CDR3 has 16 amino acids. The trim removed 5 bases at V and 4 bases at J, leaving 13 bases unmatched. This clone has only one observation.

The specimen was peripheral blood. The rearrangement joins TRBV5-4 to TRBJ2-3, with 7 bases matching TRBD1. This receptor was obtained from a woman between 40 and 50 years old with active or convalescent COVID-19. As DNA, the CDR3 is TGTGCCAGCAGGGCCCGAGGGACAGTAGTTCCAGATACGCAGTATTTT. It specifies CASRARGTVVPDTQYF. Using reference TRBV5-4 and TRBJ2-3 for the parts outside the CDR3, the full variable domain is ETGVTQSPTHLIKTRGQQVTLRCSSQSGHNTVSWYQQALGQGPQFIFQYYREEENGRGNFPPRFSGLQFPNYSSELNVNALELDDSALYLCASRARGTVVPDTQYFGPGTRLTVL.